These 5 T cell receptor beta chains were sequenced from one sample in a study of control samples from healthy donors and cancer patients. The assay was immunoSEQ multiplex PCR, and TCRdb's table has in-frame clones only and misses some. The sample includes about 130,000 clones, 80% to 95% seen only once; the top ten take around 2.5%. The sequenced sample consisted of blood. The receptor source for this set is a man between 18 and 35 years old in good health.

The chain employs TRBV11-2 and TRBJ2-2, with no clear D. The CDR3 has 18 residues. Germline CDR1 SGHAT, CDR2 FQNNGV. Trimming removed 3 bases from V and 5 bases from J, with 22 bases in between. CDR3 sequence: CASSFAAAFRSRTGELFF. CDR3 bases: TGTGCCAGCAGCTTTGCGGCCGCCTTCAGATCGAGGACCGGGGAGCTGTTTTTT.

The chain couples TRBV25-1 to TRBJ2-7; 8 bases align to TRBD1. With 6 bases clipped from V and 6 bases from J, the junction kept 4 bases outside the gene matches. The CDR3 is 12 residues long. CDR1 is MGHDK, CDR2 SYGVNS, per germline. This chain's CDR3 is CASSWTGLEQYF. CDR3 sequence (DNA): TGTGCCAGCAGCTGGACAGGGCTCGAGCAGTACTTC.

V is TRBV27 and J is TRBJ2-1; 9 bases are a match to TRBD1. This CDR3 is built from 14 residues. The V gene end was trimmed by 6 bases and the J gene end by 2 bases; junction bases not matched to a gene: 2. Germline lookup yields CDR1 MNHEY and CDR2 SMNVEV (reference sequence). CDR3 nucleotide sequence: TGTGCCAGCAGCCGGGACAGGGCCTACAATGAGCAGTTCTTC. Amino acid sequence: CASSRDRAYNEQFF.

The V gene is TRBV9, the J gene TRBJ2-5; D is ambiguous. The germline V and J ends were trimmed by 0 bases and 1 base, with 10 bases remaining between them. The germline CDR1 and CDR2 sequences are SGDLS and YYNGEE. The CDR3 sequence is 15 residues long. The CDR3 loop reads CASSVGGTTQETQYF. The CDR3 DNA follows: TGTGCCAGCAGCGTAGGCGGTACCACCCAAGAGACCCAGTACTTC.

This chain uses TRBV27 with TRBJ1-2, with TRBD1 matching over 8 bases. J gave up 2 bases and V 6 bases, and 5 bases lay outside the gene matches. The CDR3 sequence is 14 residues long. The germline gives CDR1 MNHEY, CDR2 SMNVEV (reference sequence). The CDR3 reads CASRRQGMNYGYTF. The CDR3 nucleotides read TGTGCCAGCAGGAGACAGGGGATGAACTATGGCTACACCTTC.